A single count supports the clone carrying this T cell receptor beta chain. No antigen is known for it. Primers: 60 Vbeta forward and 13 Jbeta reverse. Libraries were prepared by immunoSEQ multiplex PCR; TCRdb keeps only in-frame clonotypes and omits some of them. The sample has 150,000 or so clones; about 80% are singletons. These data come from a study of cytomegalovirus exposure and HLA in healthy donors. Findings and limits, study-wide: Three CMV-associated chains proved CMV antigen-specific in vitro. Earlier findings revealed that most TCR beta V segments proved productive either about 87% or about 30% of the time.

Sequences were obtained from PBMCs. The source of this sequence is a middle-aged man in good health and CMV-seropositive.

CDR3 nucleotides: TGTGCCAGCAGACTCCTTAGCTCATACCAAGAGACCCAGTACTTC. Translation: CASRLLSSYQETQYF. The gene calls are TRBV7-2 and TRBJ2-5; D remains unclear. Trimming pared 6 bases from V and 0 bases from J, leaving 14 bases between. The CDR3 has 15 residues. Per the germline V gene, CDR1 is SGHTA and CDR2 is FQGNSA. Together with reference TRBV7-2 and TRBJ2-5, the CDR3 gives the full variable domain: GAGVSQSPSNKVTEKGKDVELRCDPISGHTALYWYRQSLGQGLEFLIYFQGNSAPDKSGLPSDRFSAERTGGSVSTLTIQRTQQEDSAVYLCASRLLSSYQETQYFGPGTRLLVL.